One sample yielded the 29 T cell receptor beta chains listed below, sequenced in a study of tumor-infiltrating lymphocytes in localized non-small cell lung cancer. Here immunoSEQ multiplex PCR was the method, and the copy in TCRdb shows in-frame clones only, minus some. Of tens of thousands of clones listed, roughly 85% were seen once; the top ten hold roughly 2%. Specimen: lung tumor tissue. These receptors all stem from a human donor with non-small cell lung cancer.

This clone was observed a single time. The chain is built from TRBV6-1 and TRBJ1-4; D gene uncertain. Germline V lookup: CDR1 MNHNS, CDR2 SASEGT. The CDR3 sequence is 12 residues long. V was cut by 4 bases and J by 10 bases, with 10 bases left in between. CDR3 loop: CASSGHGLKLFF. Here the CDR3 DNA reads TGTGCCAGCAGTGGACATGGGTTAAAACTGTTTTTT.

The genes are TRBV2 and TRBJ1-6, with unresolved D. In germline, CDR1 is SNHLY, CDR2 FYNNEI. V gave up 7 bases and J gave up 0 bases, with 19 bases separating them. The CDR3 runs to 18 residues. CDR3 protein: CASMTRLLQTSYNSPLHF. The CDR3 DNA sequence: TGTGCCAGCATGACCCGACTTCTTCAAACCTCCTATAATTCACCCCTCCACTTT. The full variable domain, completed using reference TRBV2 and TRBJ1-6, is EPEVTQTPSHQVTQMGQEVILRCVPISNHLYFYWYRQILGQKVEFLVSFYNNEISEKSEIFDDQFSVERPDGSNFTLKIRSTKLEDSAMYFCASMTRLLQTSYNSPLHFGNGTRLTVT.

J is TRBJ2-7 and V is TRBV15; 8 positions match TRBD1. J was trimmed by 4 bases and V by 0 bases; bases with no gene match: 11. The CDR3 totals 17 residues. Looked up from germline, CDR1 is LNHNV and CDR2 is YYDKDF (reference sequence). The DNA for the CDR3 is TGTGCCACCAGCAGAGAAGGGCCAGGACAGGGTGGTTACGAGCAGTACTTC. It encodes CATSREGPGQGGYEQYF.

The chain is built from TRBV4-3 and TRBJ2-7; maybe TRBD2 (6 bases). Germline CDR1 reads LGHNA; CDR2 reads YSLEER. The ends were cut back, 4 bases at V and 4 bases at J, with 17 bases in the middle. The CDR3 is made up of 15 amino acids. The CDR3 nucleotides read TGCGCCAGCAGCCTCGAGAAGAGCGGGTTGTACGAGCAGTACTTC. It translates to CASSLEKSGLYEQYF.

The chain is built from TRBV9 and TRBJ1-6; the match to TRBD1 covers 7 bases. CDR1 and CDR2 from the germline V gene are SGDLS and YYNGEE. The V and J ends lost 0 bases and 9 bases, in that order; junction bases with no gene match: 12. This CDR3 is built from 17 residues. The CDR3 sequence is CASSVATGLGPSSPLHF. The CDR3 DNA reads as TGTGCCAGCAGCGTAGCGACAGGGCTAGGCCCCAGTTCACCCCTCCACTTT.

The chain is built from TRBV19 and TRBJ2-5; D perhaps matches TRBD2 (5 bases). The germline V and J ends were trimmed by 5 bases and 5 bases, with 21 bases remaining between them. Germline V gene lookup returns CDR1 LNHDA and CDR2 SQIVND (reference sequence). The CDR3 has 16 residues. CDR3 loop: CASSPRTGPGRETQYF. The DNA of the CDR3 is TGTGCCAGTAGTCCCAGGACTGGCCCCGGGCGGGAGACCCAGTACTTC.

The rearrangement uses TRBV5-1 and TRBJ2-1; 7 bases are a match to TRBD2. After removal of 1 base from V and 6 bases from J, the junction contained 7 bases not matched to a gene. Germline CDR1 is SGHRS and CDR2 is YFSETQ. The CDR3 covers 15 residues. The CDR3 reads CASSLLGGKGNEQFF. CDR3 sequence (DNA): TGCGCCAGCAGCTTGCTCGGGGGGAAGGGCAATGAGCAGTTCTTC.

This chain connects TRBV6-5 to TRBJ1-1; D not certain. CDR3 length: 13 amino acids. Trimming removed 0 bases from V and 7 bases from J, with 9 bases in between. CDR1 MNHEY and CDR2 SVGAGI come from the germline V gene. CDR3 coding DNA: TGTGCCAGCAGTTACTCCCAGAAGGTTGAAGCTTTCTTT. This translates into CASSYSQKVEAFF.

The chain links TRBV30 to TRBJ1-5; D remains unclear. The CDR3 has 12 residues. The germline V and J ends were trimmed by 3 bases and 5 bases, with 8 bases remaining between them. Germline V gene sequence: CDR1 GTSNPN, CDR2 SVGIG (reference sequence). The DNA for the CDR3 is TGTGCCTGGAGCCCCAGAGATCAGCCCCAGCATTTT. Encoded protein: CAWSPRDQPQHF. Using reference TRBV30 and TRBJ1-5 for the parts outside the CDR3, the full variable domain is SQTIHQWPATLVQPVGSPLSLECTVEGTSNPNLYWYRQAAGRGLQLLFYSVGIGQISSEVPQNLSASRPQDRQFILSSKKLLLSDSGFYLCAWSPRDQPQHFGDGTRLSIL.

This rearrangement joins TRBV5-1 to TRBJ2-7, with a weak D call TRBD2 (6 bases). V was cut by 3 bases and J by 0 bases, with 16 bases left in between. Germline V lookup: CDR1 SGHRS, CDR2 YFSETQ. The CDR3 length is 16 residues. The CDR3 bases are TGCGCCAGCAGCTCCAGAAGGAGGGCCACCTCCTACGAGCAGTACTTC. Its translation is CASSSRRRATSYEQYF.

The V gene is TRBV5-6, the J gene TRBJ2-5; the match to TRBD1 covers 8 bases. This CDR3 comprises 14 residues. The germline CDR1 and CDR2 sequences are SGHDT and YYEEEE. The V gene end was trimmed by 3 bases and the J gene end by 5 bases; junction bases not matched to a gene: 6. The DNA for the CDR3 is TGTGCCAGCAGCTCCGGGACAGGCCCCGAGACCCAGTACTTC. Translated: CASSSGTGPETQYF.

This chain uses TRBV7-2 with TRBJ1-2, with TRBD1 matching over 9 bases. The CDR3 has 13 residues. Trimming took 4 bases from V and 5 from J; bases not matched to a gene: 2. Germline lookup yields CDR1 SGHTA and CDR2 FQGNSA. The CDR3 coding sequence is TGTGCCAGCAGCTGGACAGGGGTTTATGGCTACACCTTC. It encodes CASSWTGVYGYTF. Drawing the rest from reference TRBV7-2 and TRBJ1-2, the complete variable domain is GAGVSQSPSNKVTEKGKDVELRCDPISGHTALYWYRQSLGQGLEFLIYFQGNSAPDKSGLPSDRFSAERTGGSVSTLTIQRTQQEDSAVYLCASSWTGVYGYTFGSGTRLTVV.

V is TRBV7-2 and J is TRBJ2-1; the match to TRBD2 covers 9 bases. The V segment lost 1 base and the J segment 3 bases; nucleotides outside the gene matches: 4. The CDR3 sequence is 16 residues long. Germline lookup yields CDR1 SGHTA and CDR2 FQGNSA. The CDR3 region has the DNA TGTGCCAGCAGCTTAGAGCGGGGGGCCAACTACAATGAGCAGTTCTTC. Amino acid sequence: CASSLERGANYNEQFF.

The chain has TRBV5-4 and TRBJ1-2, with D possibly matching TRBD1 (6 bases). CDR1 and CDR2 (germline): SGHNT, YYREEE (reference sequence). V dropped 1 base and J dropped 4 bases, with 8 bases sitting between them. The CDR3 contains 13 residues. CDR3 sequence: CASSLQGIYGYTF. The CDR3 DNA reads as TGTGCCAGCAGCTTGCAGGGGATCTATGGCTACACCTTC.

V and J are TRBV7-2 and TRBJ2-7; D is possibly TRBD1 (5 bases). The CDR3 runs 15 residues. The germline V gene has CDR1 SGHTA and CDR2 FQGNSA. Trimming shortened V by 8 bases and J by 0 bases, and 17 bases separated the two germline ends. For the CDR3, the DNA is TGTGCCAGCCAGGAGCAGGGCCTGGACTCCTACGAGCAGTACTTC. This translates into CASQEQGLDSYEQYF.

The V call is TRBV7-9, the J call TRBJ2-2; the D gene is possibly TRBD1 (7 bases). The CDR3 is made up of 13 amino acids. Germline V gene data show CDR1 as SEHNR and CDR2 as FQNEAQ (reference sequence). The CDR3 is CAEGQTNTGELFF. The CDR3 DNA reads TGTGCGGAGGGACAGACGAACACCGGGGAGCTGTTTTTT.

The chain combines TRBV5-4 with TRBJ2-3, with TRBD2 identical over 9 bases. Germline CDR1 SGHNT, CDR2 YYREEE (reference sequence). The CDR3 contains 16 residues. After removal of 6 bases from V and 2 bases from J, the junction contained 10 bases not matched to a gene. The CDR3 loop reads CASTPDVAGDTDTQYF. The CDR3 DNA reads as TGTGCCAGCACCCCCGACGTAGCGGGGGACACAGATACGCAGTATTTT.

In its sample, this clone was seen once. The chain has TRBV5-4 and TRBJ2-1; 13 nucleotides match TRBD2. With 4 bases clipped from V and 6 bases from J, the junction kept 10 bases outside the gene matches. The CDR3 contains 17 residues. Germline V gene data show CDR1 as SGHNT and CDR2 as YYREEE (reference sequence). Here the CDR3 DNA reads TGTGCCAGCAGCAAACTAGCGGGGGGGCAAGCGCTCAATGAGCAGTTCTTC. Translated, it gives CASSKLAGGQALNEQFF.

V and J are TRBV10-3 and TRBJ1-6; D possibly corresponds to TRBD1 (6 bases). Germline CDR1 and CDR2: ENHRY and SYGVKD. The CDR3 has 14 residues. Deletions cut 6 bases from V and 0 bases from J, with 6 bases between. The CDR3 is CAIRDSSYNSPLHF. The DNA of the CDR3 is TGTGCCATCAGGGACAGCTCCTATAATTCACCCCTCCACTTT.

This clone was detected only a few times. V usage is TRBV19 and J usage is TRBJ1-2, with a tentative D call TRBD1 (6 bases). The CDR3 has 12 residues. Germline CDR1 and CDR2: LNHDA and SQIVND (reference sequence). Trimming cost V 7 bases and J 7 bases, with 13 bases left between them. In DNA, the CDR3 is TGTGCCAGTACCCCAGGGGTTTTTGGCTACACCTTC. Its protein product is CASTPGVFGYTF. Variable domain in full (rest from reference TRBV19 and TRBJ1-2): DGGITQSPKYLFRKEGQNVTLSCEQNLNHDAMYWYRQDPGQGLRLIYYSQIVNDFQKGDIAEGYSVSREKKESFPLTVTSAQKNPTAFYLCASTPGVFGYTFGSGTRLTVV.

The gene calls are TRBV5-1 and TRBJ2-3; D not certain. Germline lookup yields CDR1 SGHRS and CDR2 YFSETQ. The length of the CDR3 is 17 residues. Trimming cost V 4 bases and J 0 bases, with 18 bases left between them. The CDR3 nucleotides are TGCGCCAGCAGCCAGCAGTTGAGGCAGTACAGCACAGATACGCAGTATTTT. Its protein product is CASSQQLRQYSTDTQYF.

The CDR3: CATSSPTNEKLFF. The CDR3 nucleotides read TGTGCCACCAGCAGTCCAACTAATGAAAAACTGTTTTTT. The J gene is TRBJ1-4, the V gene TRBV15; D is unresolved. The CDR3 is 13 residues long. The germline V and J ends were trimmed by 3 bases and 0 bases, with 2 bases remaining between them. Germline lookup yields CDR1 LNHNV and CDR2 YYDKDF (reference sequence).

This clone showed up just a few times. This chain uses TRBV15 with TRBJ2-7; D unclear. The CDR3 extends over 17 amino acids. Germline loops: CDR1 LNHNV, CDR2 YYDKDF (reference sequence). Trimming left V 1 base short and J 0 bases short, with 16 bases between. The CDR3 DNA reads TGTGCCACCAGCAGAGGCACTGCCTCTGCCAGCTCCTACGAGCAGTACTTC. The encoded protein is CATSRGTASASSYEQYF.

The CDR3 DNA follows: TGTGCCAGCTCACCAGGAGAAAGCTATGGCTACACCTTC. Translation: CASSPGESYGYTF. The chain combines TRBV18 with TRBJ1-2; no firm D call. The V and J ends lost 2 bases and 4 bases respectively, with 8 bases between them. The germline V gene encodes CDR1 KGHSH and CDR2 LQKENI. The length of the CDR3 is 13 residues.

V is TRBV27 and J is TRBJ2-7, with 8 bases that match TRBD1. CDR3 size: 15 residues. The trim removed 5 bases at V and 2 bases at J, leaving 8 bases unmatched. CDR1 is MNHEY and CDR2 is SMNVEV in the germline V gene (reference sequence). The CDR3 protein is CASSQTLTGAYEQYF. As DNA, the CDR3 is TGTGCCAGCAGTCAGACGTTGACAGGGGCCTACGAGCAGTACTTC.

The J gene is TRBJ2-3, the V gene TRBV6-1, with D possibly matching TRBD1 (6 bases). Germline V gene sequence: CDR1 MNHNS, CDR2 SASEGT. The CDR3 has 14 amino acids. Here the CDR3 reads CATGQGIGPDTQYF. CDR3 coding DNA: TGTGCAACCGGTCAGGGGATAGGCCCAGATACGCAGTATTTT.

The J gene is TRBJ2-5, the V gene TRBV25-1; a weak D match, TRBD2 (5 bases). V lost 9 bases and J 5 bases, leaving 10 bases between the germline ends. This CDR3 spans 11 amino acids. Germline CDR1 and CDR2: MGHDK and SYGVNS. Written as DNA, the CDR3 is TGTGCCAGTATCTCGGGGGAGACCCAGTACTTC. It encodes CASISGETQYF.

V usage is TRBV19 and J usage is TRBJ1-5; D gene ambiguous. Deletions cut 1 base from V and 6 bases from J, with 13 bases between. The germline V gene has CDR1 LNHDA and CDR2 SQIVND (reference sequence). CDR3 length equals 15 residues. Here the CDR3 DNA reads TGTGCCAGTAGTATAGCCACAGAAGGGAGTCAGCCCCAGCATTTT. It translates to CASSIATEGSQPQHF.

The gene calls are TRBV30 and TRBJ1-5; D gene uncertain. The V end lost 2 bases, the J end lost 0 bases, and 8 bases lay between the germline ends. The CDR3 is 14 residues long. From germline, CDR1 is GTSNPN and CDR2 SVGIG (reference sequence). The CDR3: CAWSRSHSNQPQHF. The DNA for the CDR3 is TGTGCCTGGAGTAGGAGTCATAGCAATCAGCCCCAGCATTTT.